This TCR beta chain was identified in a study of PD-L1 blockade in urothelial cancer. About the study: From about 2014, patients received atezolizumab, given as 1,200 mg intravenously every 3 weeks. Study-level points and caveats: Pretreatment TCR clonality in blood, when below the median, was predictive of better survival.

Some clones are missing from TCRdb's copy, which holds only in-frame ones; the method was immunoSEQ multiplex PCR. The sample records tens of thousands of clones, 70% to 90% being singletons. This CDR3 spans 15 amino acids. Trimming cost V 0 bases and J 2 bases, with 9 bases left between them. Germline V gene data show CDR1 as SGHTS and CDR2 as YDEGEE. Points on this clone: The antigen is unknown.

This material consisted of PBMCs, taken around atezolizumab (anti-PD-L1) treatment. The chain combines TRBV5-8 with TRBJ1-5; unclear D gene. The TCR sequence derives from a man aged 45 to 65 with urothelial cancer. CDR3 in amino acids: CASSLGEFGNQPQHF. The CDR3 nucleotides read TGTGCCAGCAGCTTGGGTGAGTTCGGCAATCAGCCCCAGCATTTT.